The clone carrying this T cell receptor beta chain was seen more than once but under ten times. As yet, its antigen is unknown. Possible read error: a much larger clone is one base away. The sample carries other DNA sequences with the same CDR3. Each patient came to thyroid surgery without any prior treatment (of any kind). The entry originates in a study of metastatic and nonmetastatic thyroid tumors. Whole-study context: Samples came from malignant and benign thyroid patients, and repertoires were compared across blood and tumor or nodule tissue. Whole-study findings and limits: Within blood and tumor, benign nodules reportedly had significantly lower TCR beta diversity than malignant thyroid tumors did.

The V gene lost 0 bases and the J gene lost 4 bases, with 16 bases spanning the gap. Germline loops: CDR1 SGHRS, CDR2 YFSETQ. The CDR3 consists of 16 residues. Original methodology: The authors used CDR3 differences across clinicopathological groups to build a distant-metastasis classifier for papillary thyroid cancer. TCRdb ran MiXCR on the PCR reads. TCRdb, rather than the study authors, made the V and J calls. The table records about 11,000 clones, under 30% of them present only once. Sequenced input: tumor tissue. The rearrangement joins TRBV5-1 to TRBJ2-5; D is ambiguous. The receptor was derived from a male donor with papillary thyroid cancer or a benign thyroid nodule (not recorded which). Some clones in this sample may be carry-over from other donors' samples. The CDR3: CASSLVRAEVGETQYF. The DNA for the CDR3 is TGCGCCAGCAGCTTGGTCCGGGCTGAGGTCGGAGAGACCCAGTACTTC.